Each of the 18 T cell receptor beta chains below was sequenced from the same sample in a study of PD-1 blockade in classical Hodgkin lymphoma. Some clones are missing from TCRdb's copy, which holds only in-frame ones; the method was immunoSEQ multiplex PCR. This sample yields 30,000 or so clones, of which approximately 90% are seen a single time; over 0.2% belongs to the top ten. Brentuximab vedotin exposure varied, and every patient relapsed after autologous stem cell transplantation. Purified CD4+ T cells were obtained from thawed PBMCs through magnetic negative selection. The sample consisted of CD4+ T cells from blood, taken at baseline. These receptors all stem from a human donor with classical Hodgkin lymphoma.

The chain carries TRBV5-1 and TRBJ2-1; 10 bases are shared with TRBD1. The CDR3 covers 14 residues. Germline lookup yields CDR1 SGHRS and CDR2 YFSETQ. V shed 3 bases and J 9 bases; nucleotides not matched to a gene: 6. The CDR3 DNA reads as TGCGCCAGCAGCTCCTTGACAGGGGGCGGTGAGCAGTTCTTC. Amino acids: CASSSLTGGGEQFF.

This chain connects TRBV5-8 to TRBJ2-5, with D possibly matching TRBD1 (6 bases). Looked up from germline, CDR1 is SGHTS and CDR2 is YDEGEE. V was clipped by 4 bases and J by 4 bases, with 11 bases between them. The CDR3 runs 13 residues. This chain's CDR3 is CASSRQGLETQYF. The DNA of the CDR3 is TGTGCCAGCAGCCGCCAGGGGTTAGAGACCCAGTACTTC. Using reference TRBV5-8 and TRBJ2-5 for the parts outside the CDR3, the full variable domain is EAGVTQSPTHLIKTRGQQATLRCSPISGHTSVYWYQQALGLGLQFLLWYDEGEERNRGNFPPRFSGRQFPNYSSELNVNALELEDSALYLCASSRQGLETQYFGPGTRLLVL.

In its sample, this clone was seen once. This sequence joins TRBV19 and TRBJ2-7, with D tentatively TRBD2 (6 bases). V lost 4 bases to trimming and J lost 1 base, with 8 bases between them. The CDR3 has 13 amino acids. CDR1 and CDR2 from the germline V gene are LNHDA and SQIVND (reference sequence). This CDR3 is CASSSAGSYEQYF. Here the CDR3 DNA reads TGTGCCAGTAGTAGCGCGGGGTCCTACGAGCAGTACTTC.

The CDR3 spells CATRERGRGYGYTF. CDR3 nucleotides: TGTGCCACCAGAGAGAGGGGGCGGGGCTATGGCTACACCTTC. V is TRBV15 and J is TRBJ1-2; 7 bases are a match to TRBD1. CDR1 is LNHNV and CDR2 is YYDKDF in the germline V gene (reference sequence). Germline trimming cut 6 bases from V and 4 bases from J; bases unmatched to any gene: 8. The CDR3 loop spans 14 amino acids.

About this clone itself: Other DNA sequences in the sample encode the same CDR3. The J gene is TRBJ2-5, the V gene TRBV18, with D uncertain. Trimming stripped 2 bases from V and 4 bases from J, with 2 bases between. The germline V gene has CDR1 KGHSH and CDR2 LQKENI. The CDR3 has 11 residues. In DNA, the CDR3 is TGTGCCAGCTCACCAGGAGAGACCCAGTACTTC. Its protein product is CASSPGETQYF.

This sequence joins TRBV7-6 and TRBJ2-1, with TRBD1 identical over 11 bases. The V gene end was trimmed by 5 bases and the J gene end by 7 bases; junction bases not matched to a gene: 4. The germline V gene encodes CDR1 SGHVS and CDR2 FNYEAQ. The CDR3 runs 14 residues. The DNA of the CDR3 is TGTGCCAGCAGCATAGGACAGGGGGCGAATGAGCAGTTCTTC. Protein product: CASSIGQGANEQFF.

The chain uses TRBV10-3 and TRBJ2-2; D call uncertain. The CDR3 contains 14 residues. The germline V gene encodes CDR1 ENHRY and CDR2 SYGVKD. V lost 0 bases and J 4 bases, leaving 6 bases between the germline ends. The CDR3 region is CAISESQGTGELFF. DNA for the CDR3: TGTGCCATCAGTGAGTCGCAAGGCACCGGGGAGCTGTTTTTT.

The chain joins TRBV28 to TRBJ2-1; tentatively, D is TRBD2 (6 bases). The CDR3 has 15 amino acids. V gave up 2 bases and J gave up 14 bases, with 22 bases separating them. The V gene's germline CDR1 is MDHEN and CDR2 SYDVKM. In DNA form, the CDR3 reads TGTGCCAGCAGTTTAGCAGGACTACTGAGTCCCCACAAGTTCTTC. It translates to CASSLAGLLSPHKFF.

This chain connects TRBV15 to TRBJ2-7; TRBD2 might be the D (6 bases). Deletions cut 0 bases from V and 2 bases from J, with 11 bases between. From germline, CDR1 is LNHNV and CDR2 YYDKDF (reference sequence). This CDR3 comprises 15 residues. CDR3 loop: CATSREPGLPYEQYF. CDR3 in DNA: TGTGCCACCAGCAGAGAGCCGGGACTGCCCTACGAGCAGTACTTC.

CDR3: CAWSWEGLNYGYTF. CDR3 in DNA: TGTGCCTGGAGTTGGGAGGGATTAAACTATGGCTACACCTTC. This chain links TRBV30 with TRBJ1-2; unclear D gene. The CDR3 sequence is 14 residues long. Trimming took 2 bases from V and 2 from J, leaving 12 bases between them. Germline CDR1 reads GTSNPN; CDR2 reads SVGIG (reference sequence).

This rearrangement joins TRBV7-2 to TRBJ2-1, with D possibly called TRBD1 or TRBD2 (6 bases each). Germline values: CDR1 SGHTA, CDR2 FQGNSA. The CDR3 is made up of 15 amino acids. Trimming took 5 bases from V and 7 from J, leaving 18 bases between them. CDR3 region: CASSNPGGGLNEQFF. The CDR3 DNA follows: TGTGCCAGCAGCAACCCCGGTGGGGGGCTAAATGAGCAGTTCTTC.

V is TRBV5-4 and J is TRBJ1-5, with D uncertain. This CDR3 has 15 amino acids. Germline values: CDR1 SGHNT, CDR2 YYREEE (reference sequence). Trimming removed 3 bases at V and 7 bases at J, with 17 bases between. The CDR3 reads CASSSGTGSGQPQHF. The CDR3 nucleotides are TGTGCCAGCAGCTCCGGCACGGGGTCGGGACAGCCCCAGCATTTT. The full variable domain, rest sourced from reference TRBV5-4 and TRBJ1-5, is ETGVTQSPTHLIKTRGQQVTLRCSSQSGHNTVSWYQQALGQGPQFIFQYYREEENGRGNFPPRFSGLQFPNYSSELNVNALELDDSALYLCASSSGTGSGQPQHFGDGTRLSIL.

The genes are TRBV12-5 and TRBJ2-3; D gene uncertain. This CDR3 contains 12 residues. Trimming cost V 6 bases and J 1 base, with 5 bases left between them. The germline gives CDR1 LGHNT, CDR2 FRNRAP. CDR3 sequence: CASGLRTDTQYF. CDR3 coding DNA: TGTGCTAGTGGCCTCCGCACAGATACGCAGTATTTT.

The count of this clone is one. CDR3 region: CASSLRGTSGYTF. Here the CDR3 DNA reads TGTGCCAGCAGTTTACGGGGGACCAGTGGCTACACCTTC. This rearrangement joins TRBV27 to TRBJ1-2; D perhaps matches TRBD1 (5 bases). The germline gives CDR1 MNHEY, CDR2 SMNVEV (reference sequence). V was shortened by 2 bases and J by 7 bases, with 11 bases between the two germline ends. There are 13 residues in the CDR3.

This chain links TRBV30 with TRBJ2-7, with 9 positions matching TRBD1. CDR3 length: 13 residues. V trimming: 7 bases; J trimming: 2 bases; junction bases outside the gene matches: 6. Looked up from germline, CDR1 is GTSNPN and CDR2 is SVGIG (reference sequence). The chain's CDR3 is CASSRDRAYEQYF. The CDR3 coding sequence is TGTGCCTCCTCCCGGGACAGGGCCTACGAGCAGTACTTC.

The chain joins TRBV5-5 to TRBJ2-3; 9 positions agree with TRBD1. V was clipped by 4 bases and J by 1 base; unmatched bases: 10. Germline V gene sequence: CDR1 SGHKS, CDR2 YYEKEE (reference sequence). There are 17 residues in the CDR3. The CDR3 DNA sequence: TGTGCCAGCAGCCGCGACCTCAGGACAGGGGGCACAGATACGCAGTATTTT. It codes for CASSRDLRTGGTDTQYF.

V gene TRBV5-6 combines with J gene TRBJ1-3; no clear D. The V end was cut by 4 bases, the J end by 7 bases, with 15 bases between. This CDR3 has 14 amino acids. Germline V gene lookup returns CDR1 SGHDT and CDR2 YYEEEE. This CDR3 reads CASSRGPLRNTIYF. CDR3 in DNA: TGTGCCAGCAGCCGAGGACCACTCCGGAACACCATATATTTT.

V gene TRBV7-8 combines with J gene TRBJ1-4; D unresolved. Germline V lookup: CDR1 SGHVS, CDR2 FQNEAQ. CDR3 size: 16 residues. Trimming stripped 7 bases from V and 3 bases from J, with 18 bases between. This CDR3 reads CASIPGQTRSNEKLFF. In nucleotides, the CDR3 is TGTGCCAGCATCCCCGGTCAGACACGATCTAATGAAAAACTGTTTTTT.